One TCR beta chain is described in this entry. The V gene's germline CDR1 is SNHLY and CDR2 FYNNEI. The CDR3 runs 14 residues. V was pared by 4 bases and J by 0 bases, with 7 bases between. This sample is part of a study of blood T cell repertoires in COVID-19. At the level of the study: Donors in the United States, Italy and Spain gave samples during acute or convalescent COVID-19. In each case, the material was cDNA or gDNA derived from T cells, B-cell-depleted T cells, or PBMCs.

Source study methods: Estimation of nucleated cell counts was performed using reference gene primer amplification. The assay was immunoSEQ multiplex PCR, and TCRdb's table has in-frame clones only and misses some. The V and J calls and clone size come from that table; D and trimming were worked out from the DNA. The repertoire holds hundreds of thousands of clones, with roughly 85% as singletons. The material sequenced was peripheral blood. The sequence derives from a man in his forties or fifties with active or convalescent COVID-19. This chain joins TRBV2 and TRBJ1-3; D not resolved. The CDR3 loop is CASSVSVSGNTIYF. CDR3 coding DNA: TGTGCCAGCAGTGTTTCGGTCTCTGGAAACACCATATATTTT. Supplemented by reference TRBV2 and TRBJ1-3, the full variable domain reads EPEVTQTPSHQVTQMGQEVILRCVPISNHLYFYWYRQILGQKVEFLVSFYNNEISEKSEIFDDQFSVERPDGSNFTLKIRSTKLEDSAMYFCASSVSVSGNTIYFGEGSWLTVV.